This is a list of T cell receptor beta chains from one sample in a study of response to subunit inactivated influenza vaccine. Via MiXCR, TCRdb re-called the RT-PCR reads, giving one row per CDR3 protein. The data contain about 520,000 distinct CDR3 sequences, 9.5% to 13% of them seen just once; the ten biggest clones take up over 9.5%. The sequenced sample was PBMCs from blood, obtained 40 to 50 days after vaccination. Receptors originate from a man aged 50 to 60 who received an inactivated influenza vaccine. The CDR3 runs from the conserved cysteine through the conserved F or W. D genes are given only for firm matches. Expanded clones get a size class; other rows say once, few or many, or leave the size out.

D gene: TRBD1; V gene: TRBV10-3; clone size: many; J gene: TRBJ1-6; CDR3 protein: CAARQGENSPLHF; CDR3 DNA: TGTGCCGCCCGCCAGGGGGAAAATTCACCCCTCCACTTT
D gene: -; V gene: TRBV30; clone size: -; J gene: TRBJ1-1; CDR3 protein: CAWSVLRGRTEAFF; CDR3 DNA: TGTGCCTGGAGTGTACTCAGGGGACGGACTGAAGCTTTCTTT
D gene: -; V gene: TRBV6-2/TRBV6-3; clone size: few; J gene: TRBJ2-7; CDR3 protein: CASSYSDFYEQYF; CDR3 DNA: TGTGCCAGCAGTTACTCGGACTTCTACGAGCAGTACTTC
D gene: -; V gene: TRBV20-1; clone size: many; J gene: TRBJ1-2; CDR3 protein: CSAKGSNYGYTF; CDR3 DNA: TGCAGCGCAAAGGGGTCTAACTATGGCTACACCTTC
D gene: -; V gene: TRBV10-3; clone size: few; J gene: TRBJ2-4; CDR3 protein: CAISVQGKQDQYF; CDR3 DNA: TGTGCCATCAGTGTACAGGGAAAACAAGATCAGTACTTC
D gene: -; V gene: TRBV6-1; clone size: -; J gene: TRBJ2-7; CDR3 protein: CAVRGRDTYEQYF; CDR3 DNA: TGTGCCGTCCGAGGCCGGGACACTTACGAGCAGTACTTC
D gene: TRBD2; V gene: TRBV12-3/TRBV12-4; clone size: -; J gene: TRBJ2-2; CDR3 protein: CASSLVVTLVGRATGELFF; CDR3 DNA: TGTGCCAGCAGTTTAGTTGTGACGCTTGTCGGGAGGGCCACCGGGGAGCTGTTTTTT
D gene: -; V gene: TRBV14; clone size: few; J gene: TRBJ1-6; CDR3 protein: CASSQLGGNSPLHF; CDR3 DNA: TGTGCCAGCAGCCAACTGGGAGGGAATTCACCCCTCCACTTT
D gene: -; V gene: TRBV18; clone size: few; J gene: TRBJ2-2; CDR3 protein: CASLEEWNTGELFF; CDR3 DNA: TGTGCCAGCTTGGAGGAATGGAACACCGGGGAGCTGTTTTTT
D gene: -; V gene: TRBV12-3/TRBV12-4; clone size: many; J gene: TRBJ1-1; CDR3 protein: CASSLTGSNTEAFF; CDR3 DNA: TGTGCCAGCAGTCTAACAGGGTCGAACACTGAAGCTTTCTTT
D gene: -; V gene: TRBV10-3; clone size: -; J gene: TRBJ2-1; CDR3 protein: CAAYGMGVKFF; CDR3 DNA: TGTGCCGCCTACGGGATGGGGGTAAAGTTCTTC
D gene: -; V gene: TRBV24-1; clone size: few; J gene: TRBJ2-3; CDR3 protein: CATSDLQGRLDTQYF; CDR3 DNA: TGTGCCACCAGTGATTTGCAAGGACGTTTAGATACGCAGTATTTT
D gene: -; V gene: TRBV5-5; clone size: few; J gene: TRBJ1-5; CDR3 protein: CASSLGGGSQPQHF; CDR3 DNA: TGTGCCAGCAGCTTGGGGGGGGGCTCACAGCCCCAGCATTTT
D gene: -; V gene: TRBV18; clone size: -; J gene: TRBJ1-2; CDR3 protein: CASSRGQTYGYTF; CDR3 DNA: TGTGCCAGCTCACGGGGGCAGACCTATGGCTACACCTTC
D gene: -; V gene: TRBV9; clone size: many; J gene: TRBJ2-5; CDR3 protein: CASSQLGGETQYF; CDR3 DNA: TGTGCCAGCAGCCAACTAGGAGGGGAGACCCAGTACTTC
D gene: TRBD1; V gene: TRBV5-1; clone size: few; J gene: TRBJ1-1; CDR3 protein: CASSLVPGPGGTEAFF; CDR3 DNA: TGCGCCAGCAGCTTGGTGCCAGGCCCAGGGGGCACTGAAGCTTTCTTT
D gene: TRBD2; V gene: TRBV28; clone size: -; J gene: TRBJ2-3; CDR3 protein: CASRSSRGGTDTQYF; CDR3 DNA: TGTGCCAGCCGCTCCTCTCGGGGGGGCACAGATACGCAGTATTTT
D gene: -; V gene: TRBV14; clone size: -; J gene: TRBJ2-2; CDR3 protein: CASSPRTVGELFF; CDR3 DNA: TGTGCCAGCAGCCCTCGGACTGTCGGGGAGCTGTTTTTT
D gene: -; V gene: TRBV7-9; clone size: -; J gene: TRBJ1-5; CDR3 protein: CNWGQPQHF; CDR3 DNA: TGTAACTGGGGTCAGCCCCAGCATTTT
D gene: -; V gene: TRBV9; clone size: -; J gene: TRBJ1-3; CDR3 protein: CASSSRDDLFSGNTIYF; CDR3 DNA: TGTGCCAGCAGCTCCAGGGACGACCTGTTCTCTGGAAACACCATATATTTT
D gene: -; V gene: TRBV27; clone size: few; J gene: TRBJ1-1; CDR3 protein: CASSFYGGVEAFF; CDR3 DNA: TGTGCCAGCAGTTTTTATGGTGGAGTTGAAGCTTTCTTT
D gene: -; V gene: TRBV27; clone size: -; J gene: TRBJ2-7; CDR3 protein: CASSFALNYEQYF; CDR3 DNA: TGTGCCAGCAGTTTTGCCCTCAACTACGAGCAGTACTTC
D gene: TRBD2; V gene: TRBV3-1; clone size: -; J gene: TRBJ2-1; CDR3 protein: CASSQMAGGAWNEQFF; CDR3 DNA: TGTGCCAGCAGCCAAATGGCGGGGGGGGCTTGGAATGAGCAGTTCTTC
D gene: -; V gene: TRBV5-1; clone size: many; J gene: TRBJ1-1; CDR3 protein: CASSLGGVGMNTEAFF; CDR3 DNA: TGCGCCAGCAGCTTGGGGGGGGTAGGGATGAACACTGAAGCTTTCTTT
D gene: TRBD1; V gene: TRBV20-1; clone size: -; J gene: TRBJ2-2; CDR3 protein: CSAAGTGETGELFF; CDR3 DNA: TGCAGTGCTGCCGGGACAGGGGAGACCGGGGAGCTGTTTTTT
D gene: -; V gene: TRBV3-1; clone size: few; J gene: TRBJ1-2; CDR3 protein: CASSQVVGQGYGYTF; CDR3 DNA: TGTGCCAGCAGCCAAGTAGTCGGGCAGGGGTATGGCTACACCTTC
D gene: -; V gene: TRBV6-5; clone size: many; J gene: TRBJ2-7; CDR3 protein: CASKFSYEQYF; CDR3 DNA: TGTGCCAGCAAATTTAGTTACGAGCAGTACTTC
D gene: -; V gene: TRBV11-1; clone size: -; J gene: TRBJ2-1; CDR3 protein: CASSLVSVGRTYRSNEQFF; CDR3 DNA: TGTGCCAGCAGCTTAGTAAGCGTGGGCAGAACCTATCGCTCCAATGAGCAGTTCTTC
D gene: -; V gene: TRBV12-3/TRBV12-4; clone size: -; J gene: TRBJ1-1; CDR3 protein: CASSFTGLNTEAFF; CDR3 DNA: TGTGCCAGCAGTTTCACAGGGTTGAACACTGAAGCTTTCTTT
D gene: -; V gene: TRBV6-6; clone size: few; J gene: TRBJ2-2; CDR3 protein: CASSTRSTGELFF; CDR3 DNA: TGTGCCAGCAGTACACGGTCAACCGGGGAGCTGTTTTTT
D gene: -; V gene: TRBV12-3/TRBV12-4; clone size: few; J gene: TRBJ2-2; CDR3 protein: CASRLSGELFF; CDR3 DNA: TGTGCCAGCAGACTCAGCGGGGAGCTGTTTTTT
D gene: -; V gene: TRBV5-1; clone size: -; J gene: TRBJ1-2; CDR3 protein: CASSLAPQAMAYGYTF; CDR3 DNA: TGCGCCAGCAGCTTGGCCCCACAAGCTATGGCGTATGGCTACACCTTC
D gene: -; V gene: TRBV11-2; clone size: many; J gene: TRBJ2-2; CDR3 protein: CASSSQGGGELFF; CDR3 DNA: TGTGCCAGCAGCTCGCAGGGGGGCGGGGAGCTGTTTTTT
D gene: -; V gene: TRBV27; clone size: few; J gene: TRBJ2-7; CDR3 protein: CASSLYRNSYEQYF; CDR3 DNA: TGTGCCAGCAGTTTATATAGAAACTCCTACGAGCAGTACTTC
D gene: -; V gene: TRBV7-2; clone size: -; J gene: TRBJ1-1; CDR3 protein: CASSLGYFRGTQNTEAFF; CDR3 DNA: TGTGCCAGCAGCTTAGGGTATTTTCGTGGGACACAGAACACTGAAGCTTTCTTT
D gene: TRBD2; V gene: TRBV4-1; clone size: -; J gene: TRBJ2-1; CDR3 protein: CASSQGRARGGPNEQFF; CDR3 DNA: TGCGCCAGCAGCCAAGGGCGGGCGCGGGGGGGCCCCAATGAGCAGTTCTTC
D gene: TRBD1; V gene: TRBV2; clone size: many; J gene: TRBJ2-1; CDR3 protein: CASRRQGSYNEQFF; CDR3 DNA: TGTGCCAGCAGACGACAGGGCTCCTACAATGAGCAGTTCTTC
D gene: -; V gene: TRBV9; clone size: -; J gene: TRBJ2-2; CDR3 protein: CASSVEGYNTGELFF; CDR3 DNA: TGTGCCAGCAGCGTAGAGGGATACAACACCGGGGAGCTGTTTTTT
D gene: TRBD2; V gene: TRBV7-6; clone size: many; J gene: TRBJ2-7; CDR3 protein: CASSWERGYEQYF; CDR3 DNA: TGTGCCAGCAGCTGGGAGCGGGGGTACGAGCAGTACTTC
D gene: -; V gene: TRBV12-3/TRBV12-4; clone size: -; J gene: TRBJ2-7; CDR3 protein: CASSQSLGSGQYF; CDR3 DNA: TGTGCCAGCAGCCAAAGCCTGGGGAGCGGGCAGTACTTC